The 32 T cell receptor beta chains below were found in one sample sequenced in a study of regulatory T cells in long-lasting Graves disease. TCR beta libraries were built with iRepertoire HTBI primers and Arm-PCR of CDR3 regions. TCRdb re-analysed the multiplex PCR reads in MiXCR, keeping a single row per CDR3 protein. This sample has 400,000 to 550,000 distinct CDR3 sequences, with 15% to 20% found just once. The time point denotes: newly diagnosed GD, antithyroid drugs for less than 3 months. Following extraction of RNA from PBMCs, that RNA was used to make the TCR library. The sample also formed part of further work on T cells in Graves' hyperthyroidism and ophthalmopathy.

The specimen comprised peripheral blood mononuclear cells (PBMCs), sampled at new diagnosis, from a patient treated with antithyroid drugs. The receptors were gathered from a woman between 25 and 40 years old with Graves disease.

This clonotype was seen repeatedly, ten times or more. The chain uses TRBV10-1 and TRBJ2-2, with 9 bases lining up with TRBD2. There are 15 residues in the CDR3. The V gene end was trimmed by 2 bases and the J gene end by 7 bases; junction bases not matched to a gene: 5. Germline CDR1 reads WNHNN; CDR2 reads SYGVQD (reference sequence). The chain's CDR3 is CASSEAGGGHGELFF. The CDR3 bases are TGCGCCAGCAGTGAGGCGGGAGGGGGACACGGGGAGCTGTTTTTT.

Worth noting for this clonotype: Relative to the germline gene, one junction end is altered; a read error may explain this. The chain has TRBV6-2 or TRBV6-3 and TRBJ2-1; no clear D gene. In germline, CDR1 is MNHEY, CDR2 SVGEGT. This CDR3 is built from 15 residues. This CDR3 reads CASNYLLRNLNEQFF. The CDR3 region has the DNA TGTGCCAGCAATTACCTACTGCGAAACCTCAATGAGCAGTTCTTC.

The sample holds many counts of this clonotype. The chain recombines TRBV3-1 with TRBJ1-1, with a possible D match to TRBD1 (5 bases). The CDR3 has 14 amino acids. From germline, CDR1 is LGHDT and CDR2 YNNKEL (reference sequence). V lost 3 bases and J lost 4, with 12 bases in between. The CDR3 DNA sequence: TGTGCCAGCAGCCAGGTCAGGGAGGTCACTGAAGCTTTCTTT. Translation: CASSQVREVTEAFF.

This clonotype was detected ten times or more. V is TRBV24-1 and J is TRBJ2-1, with 8 positions matching TRBD1. This CDR3 has 18 residues. The germline CDR1 and CDR2 sequences are KGHDR and SFDVKD. With V trimmed by 4 bases and J by 6 bases, 16 bases remained unmatched. CDR3 loop: CATSDELSTTGVGNEQFF. As DNA, the CDR3 is TGTGCCACCAGTGACGAACTCAGCACGACAGGGGTGGGCAATGAGCAGTTCTTC.

This clonotype was picked up a small number of times. The genes are TRBV29-1 and TRBJ2-3; possibly TRBD2 for D (5 bases). Per the germline V gene, CDR1 is SQVTM and CDR2 is ANQGSEA. This CDR3 is built from 16 residues. Trimming took 4 bases from V and 9 from J, leaving 26 bases between them. The CDR3 spells CSVAGVGTLWEYTQYF. The CDR3 DNA follows: TGCAGCGTTGCCGGGGTCGGAACTCTCTGGGAGTACACGCAGTATTTT.

At least ten counts were recorded for this clonotype. V gene TRBV20-1 combines with J gene TRBJ2-5; TRBD2 might be the D (6 bases). The CDR3 length is 16 residues. The germline V gene encodes CDR1 DFQATT and CDR2 SNEGSKA (reference sequence). Trimming took off 0 bases at V and 1 base at J, with 15 bases between the two ends. DNA for the CDR3: TGCAGTGCTAGAGATCTGGGGGGAGCGTTCCAAGAGACCCAGTACTTC. This gives the protein CSARDLGGAFQETQYF.

This clonotype appeared many times. V and J are TRBV27 and TRBJ2-6; unclear D gene. The length of the CDR3 is 13 residues. V was pared by 5 bases and J by 6 bases, with 8 bases between. Germline CDR1 MNHEY, CDR2 SMNVEV (reference sequence). This CDR3 is CASSQVKANVLTF. As DNA, the CDR3 is TGTGCCAGCAGTCAAGTAAAGGCCAACGTCCTGACTTTC.

This clonotype appeared a few times. This chain joins TRBV4-3 and TRBJ2-2; 9 bases map to TRBD2. After removal of 0 bases from V and 6 bases from J, the junction contained 5 bases not matched to a gene. The CDR3 totals 16 residues. Germline V gene lookup returns CDR1 LGHNA and CDR2 YSLEER. CDR3 amino acids: CASSQDPTSGPGELFF. CDR3 bases: TGCGCCAGCAGCCAAGATCCCACTAGCGGGCCCGGGGAGCTGTTTTTT.

This clonotype was counted many times. The rearrangement links TRBV29-1 to TRBJ2-1; D ambiguous. There are 13 residues in the CDR3. Germline assignment: CDR1 SQVTM and CDR2 ANQGSEA. V lost 2 bases and J 2 bases, leaving 7 bases between the germline ends. The CDR3 DNA is TGCAGCGTTGAACGGACGACCTACAATGAGCAGTTCTTC. Protein product: CSVERTTYNEQFF.

There are many counts of this clonotype. V usage is TRBV11-3 and J usage is TRBJ2-7; D perhaps matches TRBD2 (5 bases). Trimming cost V 5 bases and J 3 bases, with 17 bases left between them. The CDR3 length is 15 residues. From germline, CDR1 is SGHNT and CDR2 YENEEA. CDR3 in amino acids: CASSRGGQAGYEQYF. The DNA for the CDR3 is TGTGCCAGCAGCCGTGGCGGGCAGGCGGGCTACGAGCAGTACTTC.

This clonotype came up many times. The J gene is TRBJ2-3, the V gene TRBV5-1; D call uncertain. There are 12 residues in the CDR3. Trimming took off 4 bases at V and 6 bases at J, with 9 bases between the two ends. The germline V gene encodes CDR1 SGHRS and CDR2 YFSETQ. DNA for the CDR3: TGCGCCAGCAGCCGCGACGTGGATACGCAGTATTTT. Protein sequence: CASSRDVDTQYF. Full variable domain (outside the CDR3, taken from reference TRBV5-1 and TRBJ2-3): KAGVTQTPRYLIKTRGQQVTLSCSPISGHRSVSWYQQTPGQGLQFLFEYFSETQRNKGNFPGRFSGRQFSNSRSEMNVSTLELGDSALYLCASSRDVDTQYFGPGTRLTVL.

The V gene is TRBV19, the J gene TRBJ2-1, with a weak D call TRBD1 (6 bases). Germline CDR1 reads LNHDA; CDR2 reads SQIVND (reference sequence). V lost 6 bases and J lost 5, with 20 bases in between. The CDR3 totals 16 residues. CDR3 residues: CASRNIRQAANNEQFF. As DNA, the CDR3 is TGTGCCAGTAGAAATATCAGACAGGCGGCTAACAATGAGCAGTTCTTC. The full variable domain, its missing parts supplied by reference TRBV19 and TRBJ2-1, is DGGITQSPKYLFRKEGQNVTLSCEQNLNHDAMYWYRQDPGQGLRLIYYSQIVNDFQKGDIAEGYSVSREKKESFPLTVTSAQKNPTAFYLCASRNIRQAANNEQFFGPGTRLTVL.

As concerns this clonotype: At one boundary the junction diverges from the germline segment, which might be a read error. V usage is TRBV11-2 and J usage is TRBJ1-1, with 8 positions matching TRBD1. Germline V gene data show CDR1 as SGHAT and CDR2 as FQNNGV. The CDR3 is 14 amino acids. CDR3 loop: CASSQDRANTEVFF. The CDR3 coding sequence is TGCGCCAGCAGCCAGGACAGGGCGAACACTGAAGTTTTCTTT.

This clonotype has a count of ten or more. This sequence joins TRBV6-1 and TRBJ2-7; 9 positions match TRBD1. Trimming cost V 7 bases and J 5 bases; bases outside gene matches: 12. Germline CDR1 is MNHNS and CDR2 is SASEGT. The CDR3 runs 15 residues. The DNA for the CDR3 is TGTGCCAGCAAGCCTCCCGGGACAGGGAAGGACGAGCAGTACTTC. Its translation: CASKPPGTGKDEQYF.

About this clonotype: At one end, the junction sequence differs from germline, possibly due to a read error. The chain employs TRBV19 and TRBJ1-2, with 9 bases aligning to TRBD1. Germline V gene data show CDR1 as LNHDA and CDR2 as SQIVND (reference sequence). The CDR3 loop spans 16 amino acids. In DNA form, the CDR3 reads TGTGCCAGTGGTATAGATCAGAACAGGGGGCGCGGCGGCTACACCTTC. The encoded protein is CASGIDQNRGRGGYTF.

Many counts were recorded for this clonotype. The V and J genes are TRBV5-1 and TRBJ2-1; 15 nucleotides align to TRBD2. CDR3 length equals 17 residues. V lost 0 bases, J lost 5 bases, and 3 bases stayed unmatched. Germline V gene sequence: CDR1 SGHRS, CDR2 YFSETQ. The CDR3 is CASSLGTSGRGDNEQFF. CDR3 coding DNA: TGCGCCAGCAGCTTGGGGACTAGCGGGAGGGGAGACAATGAGCAGTTCTTC.

This clonotype was counted many times. The CDR3 bases are TGCAGTGCTATAATCTCAGGGGGAAAGAGGTACAATGAGCAGTTCTTC. Protein: CSAIISGGKRYNEQFF. This chain joins TRBV20-1 and TRBJ2-1, with 7 bases that match TRBD1. The germline gives CDR1 DFQATT, CDR2 SNEGSKA (reference sequence). V gave up 4 bases and J gave up 4 bases; unmatched junction bases: 13. The CDR3 is 16 amino acids.

At least ten counts were recorded for this clonotype. The rearrangement uses TRBV20-1 and TRBJ2-1, with 7 bases that match TRBD1. The CDR3 is made up of 12 amino acids. The V gene's germline CDR1 is DFQATT and CDR2 SNEGSKA (reference sequence). The trim removed 3 bases at V and 10 bases at J, leaving 6 bases unmatched. The CDR3 here is CSAREGGNEQFF. Written as DNA, the CDR3 is TGCAGTGCTAGGGAAGGGGGCAACGAGCAGTTCTTC.

J is TRBJ2-7 and V is TRBV18, with 10 bases matching TRBD1. Germline CDR1 is KGHSH and CDR2 is LQKENI. This CDR3 contains 16 residues. V shed 1 base, J shed 6 bases, and the junction held 9 bases outside the gene matches. CDR3 residues: CASSPLLGQGMGEQYF. The CDR3 nucleotides are TGTGCCAGCTCACCACTTTTGGGACAGGGGATGGGCGAGCAGTACTTC. The whole variable domain, filled in from reference TRBV18 and TRBJ2-7, reads NAGVMQNPRHLVRRRGQEARLRCSPMKGHSHVYWYRQLPEEGLKFMVYLQKENIIDESGMPKERFSAEFPKEGPSILRIQQVVRGDSAAYFCASSPLLGQGMGEQYFGPGTRLTVT.

The chain has TRBV12-3 or TRBV12-4 and TRBJ2-6; D might be TRBD2 (6 bases). Trimming shortened V by 5 bases and J by 0 bases, and 14 bases separated the two germline ends. The CDR3 is 17 residues long. The CDR3 is CASSRPREPSGANVLTF. The DNA for the CDR3 is TGTGCCAGCAGTCGGCCGCGGGAACCCTCTGGGGCCAACGTCCTGACTTTC.

With regard to this clonotype: One junction end does not reproduce the germline sequence, and a read error may be involved. This chain connects TRBV19 to TRBJ1-5, with D possibly TRBD1 on 6 matching bases. Germline values: CDR1 LNHDA, CDR2 SQIVND (reference sequence). The CDR3 is made up of 17 amino acids. The CDR3 DNA is TGTGCCAGTAGTATTACCCCGGCAGGGGCCCTGCTGCCCTCAGCTCGGTTT. Its protein product is CASSITPAGALLPSARF.

The gene calls are TRBV20-1 and TRBJ1-6, with unresolved D. The germline V and J ends were trimmed by 3 bases and 10 bases, with 10 bases remaining between them. The CDR3 loop spans 12 amino acids. The germline gives CDR1 DFQATT, CDR2 SNEGSKA (reference sequence). The DNA of the CDR3 is TGCAGTGCTAGGGTTCTTGGATCACCCCTCCACTTT. It specifies CSARVLGSPLHF.

This clonotype was detected only a few times. The chain has TRBV7-9 and TRBJ2-5, with D maybe TRBD2 (6 bases). CDR1 SEHNR and CDR2 FQNEAQ come from the germline V gene (reference sequence). The CDR3 sequence is 14 residues long. V lost 5 bases to trimming and J lost 4 bases, with 14 bases between them. The CDR3 here is CASSQSSGRETQYF. CDR3 sequence (DNA): TGTGCCAGCAGCCAATCTTCCGGGAGAGAGACCCAGTACTTC.

At least ten counts were recorded for this clonotype. J is TRBJ2-3 and V is TRBV7-2; tentatively, D is TRBD2 (6 bases). Germline V CDR1 and CDR2: SGHTA, FQGNSA. V was pared by 5 bases and J by 2 bases, with 17 bases between. This CDR3 is built from 16 residues. The DNA for the CDR3 is TGTGCCAGCAGCGGGGACGGGACTTCCAACACAGATACGCAGTATTTT. It yields the protein CASSGDGTSNTDTQYF.

As regards this clonotype: It is likely a read error: a sequence one base away is far more abundant. Likely a read error: the CDR3 ends without its conserved phenylalanine or tryptophan. The DNA is left out, because the CDR3 cannot be placed on it with certainty; the CDR3 is given as TCRdb lists it. The chain's CDR3 is CSVNLPGLAPYEQYL. This chain connects TRBV29-1 to TRBJ2-3; TRBD2 is taken as the D call from the table, unchecked against the DNA. The CDR3 region is 15 residues in length, termini included. Germline CDR1 reads SQVTM; CDR2 reads ANQGSEA.

Details on this clonotype: A much larger clone lies a single base off, so this may be a read error. This rearrangement joins TRBV12-3 or TRBV12-4 to TRBJ1-2; possibly TRBD1 for D (6 bases). CDR3 length: 13 amino acids. CDR3 amino acids: CAGSLQTGSPYTF. CDR3 DNA sequence: TGTGCCGGCAGTTTGCAAACAGGGAGTCCCTACACCTTC.

This clonotype has at least ten counts. The gene calls are TRBV2 and TRBJ2-1, with TRBD2 matching 8 bases. The CDR3 has 15 amino acids. Germline-derived CDR1 and CDR2 are SNHLY and FYNNEI. The V gene end was trimmed by 6 bases and the J gene end by 4 bases; junction bases not matched to a gene: 8. The CDR3 spells CASSVDGREYNEQFF. The CDR3 DNA reads as TGTGCCAGCAGCGTTGACGGGAGGGAATACAATGAGCAGTTCTTC.

There are many counts of this clonotype. The chain couples TRBV12-3 or TRBV12-4 to TRBJ2-1; 9 bases align to TRBD1. The CDR3 length is 15 residues. Trimming at V came to 5 bases and at J to 4 bases, leaving 6 bases not matched to a gene. CDR3 loop: CASSTTGGFYNEQFF. The CDR3 coding sequence is TGTGCCAGCAGTACGACAGGGGGATTTTACAATGAGCAGTTCTTC.

This clonotype was seen many times. CDR3 sequence reads: CSAPLDRAINEQFF. The CDR3 nucleotides are TGCAGTGCTCCACTGGACAGGGCAATCAATGAGCAGTTCTTC. This chain joins TRBV20-1 and TRBJ2-1, with 8 bases lining up with TRBD1. Germline V lookup: CDR1 DFQATT, CDR2 SNEGSKA (reference sequence). The CDR3 is 14 residues long. V shed 5 bases, J shed 6 bases, and the junction held 9 bases outside the gene matches.

Concerning this clonotype: A read error is possible here, since a much larger clone lies one base away. The CDR3 spells CAGARSPGNTGEPFF. CDR3 nucleotides: TGCGCCGGAGCGAGGTCCCCGGGGAACACCGGGGAGCCGTTTTTT. The chain links TRBV20-1 to TRBJ2-2; possibly TRBD2 for D (5 bases). The CDR3 is made up of 15 amino acids. CDR1 is DFQATT and CDR2 is SNEGSKA in the germline V gene (reference sequence).

In its sample, this clonotype was seen many times. This chain joins TRBV11-2 and TRBJ2-7; D is perhaps TRBD1 or TRBD2 (6 bases each). Germline-derived CDR1 and CDR2 are SGHAT and FQNNGV. The CDR3 runs to 16 residues. V was shortened by 1 base and J by 1 base, with 14 bases between the two germline ends. The CDR3 region has the DNA TGTGCCAGCAGCTTAGTGTCACAGGGAGGATCCTACGAGCAGTACTTC. Residues: CASSLVSQGGSYEQYF.

On this clonotype: This may arise from a read error, as a much more abundant clone is one base away. The chain joins TRBV5-5 to TRBJ1-2; D call uncertain. Germline lookup yields CDR1 SGHKS and CDR2 YYEKEE (reference sequence). This CDR3 comprises 16 residues. The V gene lost 2 bases and the J gene lost 6 bases, with 20 bases spanning the gap. The DNA for the CDR3 is TGTGCCAGCAGCTTAGGAACCGAGACCCTGAGAAATGGCTACACCTTC. Its protein is CASSLGTETLRNGYTF.